This T cell receptor beta chain was sequenced during a study of radiotherapy plus CTLA-4 blockade in lung cancer. About the study: An objective response was seen in approximately 17% of patients, and disease control in around 31%. Points from the study as a whole: Radiotherapy was combined with ipilimumab, and tumor-derived TCR clones then expanded in blood. Reportedly, early blood T cell clone dynamics best predicted response, with interferon-beta.

Some clones are missing from TCRdb's copy, which holds only in-frame ones; the method was immunoSEQ multiplex PCR. Of 35,000 to 45,000 clones listed, roughly 67% are singletons. Lung cancer patients with chemo-refractory metastatic non-small-cell disease were given focal radiation plus CTLA-4 blockade with ipilimumab. Concerning this clone: Its antigen is not known.

Sequencing used peripheral blood, obtained from a patient treated with radiotherapy plus ipilimumab. The receptor's source is a human donor with non-small cell lung cancer who had a partial response to radiotherapy plus ipilimumab.

The CDR3 is CASSSRPLITDTQYF. CDR3 nucleotides: TGTGCCAGCAGCTCGCGGCCCCTTATTACAGATACGCAGTATTTT. The V and J genes are TRBV7-2 and TRBJ2-3; no reliable D call. The germline gives CDR1 SGHTA, CDR2 FQGNSA. V shed 4 bases and J shed 3 bases, with 14 bases lying between them. The CDR3 sequence is 15 residues long.